These 18 T cell receptor beta chains originate from one sample sequenced in a study of blood T cells in healthy people across ages. A second PCR of roughly 7 to 11 cycles used a sample-barcoded 5' primer and a J-beta primer mix. In TCRdb, the 5' RACE reads were re-called with MiXCR into one record per CDR3 protein. Of 1,500,000 or so distinct CDR3 sequences listed, 45% to 70% were seen once; the top ten hold 6.5% to 8.5%. Material for sequencing was blood. These receptors originate from a man younger than 30 in good health.

The chain links TRBV4-3 to TRBJ2-3, with D perhaps matching TRBD1 (6 bases). The CDR3 runs 17 residues. With 0 bases removed from V and 3 bases from J, the gap between germline ends came to 16 bases. The V gene's germline CDR1 is LGHNA and CDR2 YSLEER. The CDR3 loop is CASSQENRQGYTDTQYF. Here the CDR3 DNA reads TGCGCCAGCAGCCAAGAAAATAGGCAGGGGTATACAGATACGCAGTATTTT.

The V gene is TRBV27, the J gene TRBJ2-7; TRBD2 aligns across 11 bases. The CDR3 is 18 residues long. Germline loops: CDR1 MNHEY, CDR2 SMNVEV (reference sequence). V lost 5 bases to trimming and J lost 4 bases; unmatched junction nucleotides: 16. DNA of the CDR3: TGTGCCAGCAGTCCATTATCGCCGAAACTAGCGGGAGAGTACGAGCAGTACTTC. Its translation: CASSPLSPKLAGEYEQYF.

This chain joins TRBV20-1 and TRBJ1-2; 9 bases match TRBD1. The trim removed 6 bases at V and 5 bases at J, leaving 4 bases unmatched. Germline CDR1 is DFQATT and CDR2 is SNEGSKA (reference sequence). This CDR3 contains 12 residues. The CDR3, as DNA: TGCAGTGCCCCCGGGACAGGGTATGGCTACACCTTC. Its translation: CSAPGTGYGYTF.

To note about this clonotype: Since the CDR3 does not end with the conserved phenylalanine or tryptophan, this likely comes from a read error. The chain combines TRBV7-9 with TRBJ2-1; D remains ambiguous. The CDR3 runs to 15 residues. Germline V gene data show CDR1 as SEHNR and CDR2 as FQNEAQ (reference sequence). V lost 2 bases, J lost 5 bases, and 13 bases lay in between. CDR3 in amino acids: CASSLPGPGHNEQFS. The DNA of the CDR3 is TGTGCCAGCAGCTTACCGGGTCCAGGACACAATGAGCAGTTCTCC.

This chain links TRBV6-1 with TRBJ1-2, with 7 bases aligning to TRBD1. Germline V gives CDR1 MNHNS, CDR2 SASEGT. The trim removed 2 bases at V and 0 bases at J, leaving 6 bases unmatched. The CDR3 is 16 residues long. This CDR3 is CASSETDRVANYGYTF. The DNA of the CDR3 is TGTGCCAGCAGTGAAACCGACAGGGTAGCTAACTATGGCTACACCTTC.

V gene TRBV11-2 combines with J gene TRBJ2-7; 7 bases agree with TRBD1. Germline V gene sequence: CDR1 SGHAT, CDR2 FQNNGV. After removal of 5 bases from V and 0 bases from J, the junction contained 10 bases not matched to a gene. The CDR3 totals 16 residues. This chain's CDR3 is CASSLRGQAHSYEQYF. In DNA form, the CDR3 reads TGTGCCAGCAGCCTTAGAGGACAGGCCCACTCCTACGAGCAGTACTTC.

The chain couples TRBV12-3 or TRBV12-4 to TRBJ1-2; the D is unclear. V was trimmed by 3 bases and J by 4 bases, leaving 9 bases between them. The CDR3 is 13 amino acids. CDR3 region: CASSFRNFYGYTF. The CDR3 bases are TGTGCCAGCAGTTTTAGGAATTTCTATGGCTACACCTTC.

The chain employs TRBV6-6 and TRBJ2-1; TRBD1 agrees at 11 bases. This CDR3 region has 15 residues. Per germline, CDR1 MNHNY and CDR2 SVGAGI (reference sequence). The ends lost 3 bases at V and 8 bases at J; junction bases unmatched: 6. The CDR3 coding sequence is TGTGCCAGCAGTTATTTCGGACAGGGGGCCGATGAGCAGTTCTTC. Protein: CASSYFGQGADEQFF.

V gene TRBV2 combines with J gene TRBJ2-5, with a possible D match to TRBD2 (5 bases). Trimming took 3 bases from V and 7 from J, leaving 15 bases between them. The CDR3 runs to 14 residues. CDR1 and CDR2 from the germline V gene are SNHLY and FYNNEI. CDR3 nucleotides: TGTGCCAGCAGTGATTCAGGCCCAGAGGGGACCCAGTACTTC. Protein sequence: CASSDSGPEGTQYF.

The V call is TRBV20-1, the J call TRBJ1-5; D remains ambiguous. The CDR3 covers 15 residues. V lost 4 bases, J lost 0 bases, and 13 bases lay in between. Germline assignment: CDR1 DFQATT and CDR2 SNEGSKA (reference sequence). The chain's CDR3 is CSATGSPYSNQPQHF. DNA for the CDR3: TGCAGTGCTACTGGGAGTCCTTATAGCAATCAGCCCCAGCATTTT.

The rearrangement links TRBV5-1 to TRBJ2-2, with D hard to call. The germline gives CDR1 SGHRS, CDR2 YFSETQ. V shed 3 bases and J shed 1 base, with 10 bases lying between them. The CDR3 totals 15 residues. This CDR3 reads CASSSGSLNTGELFF. CDR3 nucleotides: TGCGCCAGCAGCTCCGGCTCACTGAACACCGGGGAGCTGTTTTTT.

V and J are TRBV4-1 and TRBJ2-2; possibly TRBD2 for D (6 bases). The germline gives CDR1 MGHRA, CDR2 YSYEKL. This CDR3 has 16 residues. Trimming left V 2 bases short and J 0 bases short, with 10 bases between. The CDR3 region has the DNA TGCGCCAGCAGCCAAAATAGCGGAGCGAACACCGGGGAGCTGTTTTTT. Translating gives CASSQNSGANTGELFF.

The rearrangement joins TRBV4-1 to TRBJ2-7; TRBD2 matches at 12 bases. This CDR3 has 18 amino acids. Germline trimming cut 1 base from V and 1 base from J; bases unmatched to any gene: 8. Germline V CDR1 and CDR2: MGHRA, YSYEKL. In nucleotides, the CDR3 is TGCGCCAGCAGCCAAGTACTAGCGGGAGGTCTCGGTTCCTACGAGCAGTACTTC. Encoded protein: CASSQVLAGGLGSYEQYF.

V usage is TRBV27 and J usage is TRBJ2-2, with D tentatively TRBD1 or TRBD2 (6 bases each). The CDR3 totals 14 residues. Germline assignment: CDR1 MNHEY and CDR2 SMNVEV (reference sequence). The V end lost 8 bases, the J end lost 7 bases, and 17 bases lay between the germline ends. This CDR3 is CASQIGGSHGELFF. The DNA for the CDR3 is TGTGCCAGCCAGATAGGGGGGAGTCACGGGGAGCTGTTTTTT.

A few counts support this clonotype. The rearrangement links TRBV6-6 to TRBJ2-1; 9 nucleotides align to TRBD1. V trimming: 6 bases; J trimming: 8 bases; junction bases outside the gene matches: 8. Germline V gene lookup returns CDR1 MNHNY and CDR2 SVGAGI (reference sequence). CDR3 length equals 14 residues. The DNA for the CDR3 is TGTGCCAGCAGCCAAGGACAGGGGTGGGATGAGCAGTTCTTC. This translates into CASSQGQGWDEQFF.

This rearrangement joins TRBV20-1 to TRBJ2-1, with 9 bases fitting TRBD2. This CDR3 is 16 amino acids long. Germline assignment: CDR1 DFQATT and CDR2 SNEGSKA (reference sequence). V was pared by 0 bases and J by 9 bases, with 12 bases of the junction left unmatched. CDR3 region: CSARDRAGGLMSEQFF. The CDR3, as DNA: TGCAGTGCTAGAGATCGGGCGGGGGGGCTTATGAGTGAGCAGTTCTTC.

The chain joins TRBV6-8 to TRBJ2-3; 7 bases are shared with TRBD2. Germline assignment: CDR1 MNHGY and CDR2 SAAAGT. After removal of 2 bases from V and 2 bases from J, the junction contained 7 bases not matched to a gene. The CDR3 extends over 16 amino acids. In nucleotides, the CDR3 is TGTGCCAGCAGTTACCTCCCAGCGGGGATCACAGATACGCAGTATTTT. Its translation is CASSYLPAGITDTQYF.

In this sample, this clonotype turned up a few times. The genes are TRBV4-1 and TRBJ2-5, with D perhaps matching TRBD1 (6 bases). Germline V lookup: CDR1 MGHRA, CDR2 YSYEKL. The CDR3 is made up of 13 amino acids. Trimming removed 4 bases at V and 2 bases at J, with 8 bases between. CDR3 sequence reads: CASSRQDQETQYF. CDR3 coding DNA: TGCGCCAGCAGCCGACAGGATCAAGAGACCCAGTACTTC.